This T cell receptor (beta chain) was recorded in a study of cytomegalovirus exposure and HLA in healthy donors. CDR1 is LNHDA, CDR2 SQIVND, per germline (reference sequence). The CDR3 has 13 amino acids. Trimming removed 3 bases at V and 4 bases at J, with 9 bases between. General observations from the study: Excluded: some indistinguishable V segments such as TRBV6-2 and TRBV6-3. Associated with cytomegalovirus, according to the listing, were some 180 TCR beta chains. About 87% or about 30% of the time was how often most TCR beta V segments were productive, according to an earlier analysis. In vitro checks showed that three CMV-associated chains really do target CMV antigens.

In the case of this clone: Its antigen is not known. This CDR3 is also generated by other DNA sequences in the sample.

In the PCR, 60 Vbeta and 13 Jbeta primers were used. The method was immunoSEQ multiplex PCR; TCRdb's version includes in-frame clones alone and lacks a portion of them. This repertoire shows 65,000 to 90,000 clones, more than 80% found once; its top ten account for 2%. The chain uses TRBV19 and TRBJ2-5; no clear D. The receptor comes from a woman aged 30 to 39 in good health and CMV-seronegative. The specimen sequenced was PBMCs. CDR3 coding DNA: TGTGCCAGTAGTATTGGGCAGAGAGAGACCCAGTACTTC. Amino acid sequence: CASSIGQRETQYF.